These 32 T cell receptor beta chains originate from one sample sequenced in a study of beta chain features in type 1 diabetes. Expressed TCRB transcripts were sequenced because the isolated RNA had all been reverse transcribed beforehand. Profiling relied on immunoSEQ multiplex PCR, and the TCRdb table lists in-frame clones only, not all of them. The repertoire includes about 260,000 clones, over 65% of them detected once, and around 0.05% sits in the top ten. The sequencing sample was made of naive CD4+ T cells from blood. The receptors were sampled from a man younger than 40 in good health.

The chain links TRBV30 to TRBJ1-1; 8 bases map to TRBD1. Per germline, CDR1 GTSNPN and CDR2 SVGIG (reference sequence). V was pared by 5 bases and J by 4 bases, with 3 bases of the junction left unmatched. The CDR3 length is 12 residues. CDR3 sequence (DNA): TGTGCCTGGGGGACAGGAGTCACTGAAGCTTTCTTT. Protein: CAWGTGVTEAFF.

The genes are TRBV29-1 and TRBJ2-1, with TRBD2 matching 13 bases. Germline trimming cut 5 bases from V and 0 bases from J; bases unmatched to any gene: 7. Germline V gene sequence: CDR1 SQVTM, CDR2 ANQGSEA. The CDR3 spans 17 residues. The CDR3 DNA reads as TGCAGCGTTTGGACTAGCGGGGGAGAGAGCTCCTACAATGAGCAGTTCTTC. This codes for CSVWTSGGESSYNEQFF.

In DNA, the CDR3 is TGTGCCATCAGTGAAAAGAGGCGGGAGGCCGGGAGAGATACGCAGTATTTT. It yields the protein CAISEKRREAGRDTQYF. J is TRBJ2-3 and V is TRBV10-3, with 8 bases that match TRBD2. CDR1 is ENHRY and CDR2 is SYGVKD in the germline V gene. The trim removed 3 bases at V and 5 bases at J, leaving 13 bases unmatched. CDR3 length: 17 amino acids.

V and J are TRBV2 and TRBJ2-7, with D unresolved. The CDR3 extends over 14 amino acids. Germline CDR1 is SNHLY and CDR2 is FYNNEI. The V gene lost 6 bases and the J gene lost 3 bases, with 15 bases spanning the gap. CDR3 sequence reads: CASSLDGLSYEQYF. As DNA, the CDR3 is TGTGCCAGCAGCCTGGACGGGCTCAGCTACGAGCAGTACTTC.

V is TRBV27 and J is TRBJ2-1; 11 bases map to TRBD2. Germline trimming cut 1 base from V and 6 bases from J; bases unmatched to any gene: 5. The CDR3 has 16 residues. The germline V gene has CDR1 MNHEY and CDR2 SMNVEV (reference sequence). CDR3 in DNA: TGTGCCAGCAGTTTATATGCTAGCGGGAGGATCAATGAGCAGTTCTTC. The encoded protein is CASSLYASGRINEQFF.

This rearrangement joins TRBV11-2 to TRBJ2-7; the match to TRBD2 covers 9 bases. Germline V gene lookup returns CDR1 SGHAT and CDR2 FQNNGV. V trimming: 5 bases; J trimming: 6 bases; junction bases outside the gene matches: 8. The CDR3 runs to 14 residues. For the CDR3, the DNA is TGTGCCAGCAGCGTTAGCGGGAGACTCCCCGAGCAGTACTTC. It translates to CASSVSGRLPEQYF. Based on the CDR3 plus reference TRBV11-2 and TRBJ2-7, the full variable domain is EAGVAQSPRYKIIEKRQSVAFWCNPISGHATLYWYQQILGQGPKLLIQFQNNGVVDDSQLPKDRFSAERLKGVDSTLKIQPAKLEDSAVYLCASSVSGRLPEQYFGPGTRLTVT.

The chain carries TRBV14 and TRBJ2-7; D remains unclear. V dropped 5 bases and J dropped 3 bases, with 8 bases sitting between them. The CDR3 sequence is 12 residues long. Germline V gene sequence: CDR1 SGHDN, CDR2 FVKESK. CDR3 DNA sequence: TGTGCCAGCAGCTCCCGGAGCTACGAGCAGTACTTC. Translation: CASSSRSYEQYF.

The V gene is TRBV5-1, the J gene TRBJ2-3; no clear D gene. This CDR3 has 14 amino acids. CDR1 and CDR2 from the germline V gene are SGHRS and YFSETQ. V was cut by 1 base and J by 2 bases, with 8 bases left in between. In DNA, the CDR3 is TGCGCCAGCAGCTTGTGGGAATACACAGATACGCAGTATTTT. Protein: CASSLWEYTDTQYF.

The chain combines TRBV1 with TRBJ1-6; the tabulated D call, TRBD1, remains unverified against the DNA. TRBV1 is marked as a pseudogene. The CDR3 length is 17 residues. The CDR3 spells CTSSQALGGLYNSPLHF. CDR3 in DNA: TGCACCAGCAGCCAAGCCCTAGGGGGCTTGTATAATTCACCCCTCCACTTT.

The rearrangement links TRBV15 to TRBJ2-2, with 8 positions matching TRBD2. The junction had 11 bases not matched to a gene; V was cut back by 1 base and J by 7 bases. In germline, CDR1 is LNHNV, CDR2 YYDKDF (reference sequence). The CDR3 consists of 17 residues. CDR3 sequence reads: CATSRGLLREVLGELFF. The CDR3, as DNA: TGTGCCACCAGCAGAGGGTTGTTGCGGGAGGTGCTCGGGGAGCTGTTTTTT.

CDR3 residues: CATSRDPGQREQYF. The CDR3 region has the DNA TGTGCCACCAGCAGAGATCCAGGGCAGAGGGAGCAGTACTTC. The chain recombines TRBV15 with TRBJ2-7; possibly TRBD1 for D (5 bases). The CDR3 spans 14 residues. V shed 0 bases and J shed 7 bases, with 13 bases lying between them. The germline V gene has CDR1 LNHNV and CDR2 YYDKDF (reference sequence).

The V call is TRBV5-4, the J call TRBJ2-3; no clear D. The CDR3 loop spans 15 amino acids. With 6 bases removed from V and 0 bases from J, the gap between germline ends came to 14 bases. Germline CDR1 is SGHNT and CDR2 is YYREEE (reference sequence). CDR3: CASNVDGTSTDTQYF. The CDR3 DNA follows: TGTGCCAGCAACGTGGATGGCACTAGCACAGATACGCAGTATTTT.

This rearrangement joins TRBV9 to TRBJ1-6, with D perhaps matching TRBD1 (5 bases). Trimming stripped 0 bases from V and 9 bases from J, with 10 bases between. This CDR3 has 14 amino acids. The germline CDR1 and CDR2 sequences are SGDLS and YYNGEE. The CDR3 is CASSVGQGSSPLHF. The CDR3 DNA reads TGTGCCAGCAGCGTAGGGCAGGGAAGTTCACCCCTCCACTTT. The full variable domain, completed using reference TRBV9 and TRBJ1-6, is DSGVTQTPKHLITATGQRVTLRCSPRSGDLSVYWYQQSLDQGLQFLIQYYNGEERAKGNILERFSAQQFPDLHSELNLSSLELGDSALYFCASSVGQGSSPLHFGNGTRLTVT.

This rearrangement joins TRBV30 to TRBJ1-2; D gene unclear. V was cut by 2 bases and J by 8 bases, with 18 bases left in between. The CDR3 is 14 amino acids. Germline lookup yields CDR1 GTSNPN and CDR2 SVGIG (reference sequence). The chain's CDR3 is CAWSHLGPFGGYTF. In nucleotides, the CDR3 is TGTGCCTGGAGTCATCTCGGGCCCTTCGGCGGCTACACCTTC.

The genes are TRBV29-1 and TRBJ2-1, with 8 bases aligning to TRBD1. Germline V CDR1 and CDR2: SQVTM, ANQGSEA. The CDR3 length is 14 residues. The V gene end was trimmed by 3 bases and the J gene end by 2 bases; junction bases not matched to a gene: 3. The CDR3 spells CSVETGVAYNEQFF. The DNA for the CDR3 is TGCAGCGTTGAGACAGGGGTGGCCTACAATGAGCAGTTCTTC.

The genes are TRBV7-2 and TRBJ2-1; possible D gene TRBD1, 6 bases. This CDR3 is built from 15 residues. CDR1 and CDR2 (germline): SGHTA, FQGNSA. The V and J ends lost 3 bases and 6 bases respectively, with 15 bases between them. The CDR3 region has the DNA TGTGCCAGCAGCTTCGCAGGCGCAGGGGCCAATGAGCAGTTCTTC. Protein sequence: CASSFAGAGANEQFF.

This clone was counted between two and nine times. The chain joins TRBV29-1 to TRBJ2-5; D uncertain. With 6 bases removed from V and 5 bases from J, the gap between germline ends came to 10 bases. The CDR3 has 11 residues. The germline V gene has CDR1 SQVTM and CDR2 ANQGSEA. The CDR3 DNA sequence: TGCAGCGTCACTGATCGGGAGACCCAGTACTTC. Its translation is CSVTDRETQYF.

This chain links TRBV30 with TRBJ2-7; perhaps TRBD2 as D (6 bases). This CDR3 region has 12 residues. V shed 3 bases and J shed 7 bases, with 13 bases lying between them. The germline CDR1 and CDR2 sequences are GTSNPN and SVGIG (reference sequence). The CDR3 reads CAWSGAGGEQYF. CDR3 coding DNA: TGTGCCTGGAGCGGGGCCGGGGGAGAGCAGTACTTC.

The CDR3 DNA reads as TGTGCCAGCAGCTTGGGACTAGCGGGAGAAGAGACCCAGTACTTC. It encodes CASSLGLAGEETQYF. The J gene is TRBJ2-5, the V gene TRBV7-9, with 14 bases identical to TRBD2. CDR1 SEHNR and CDR2 FQNEAQ come from the germline V gene (reference sequence). The V segment lost 3 bases and the J segment 3 bases; nucleotides outside the gene matches: 0. This CDR3 comprises 15 residues.

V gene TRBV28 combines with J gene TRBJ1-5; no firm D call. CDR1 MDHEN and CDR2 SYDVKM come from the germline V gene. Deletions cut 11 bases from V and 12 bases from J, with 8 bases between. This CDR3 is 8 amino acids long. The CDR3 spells CAGHCQHF. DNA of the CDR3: TGTGCCGGGCACTGCCAGCATTTT.

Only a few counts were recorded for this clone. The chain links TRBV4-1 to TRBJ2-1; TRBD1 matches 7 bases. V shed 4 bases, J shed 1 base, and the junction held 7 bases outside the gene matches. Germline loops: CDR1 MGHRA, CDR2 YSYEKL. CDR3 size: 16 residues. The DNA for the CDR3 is TGCGCCAGCAGCCCATCACCGACAGGGTCCTACAATGAGCAGTTCTTC. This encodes CASSPSPTGSYNEQFF.

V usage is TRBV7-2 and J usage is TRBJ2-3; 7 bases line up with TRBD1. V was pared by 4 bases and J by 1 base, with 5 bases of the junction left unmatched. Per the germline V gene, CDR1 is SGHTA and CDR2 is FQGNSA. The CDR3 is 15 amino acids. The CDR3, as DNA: TGTGCCAGCAGCTACCGGACAGGTCGCACAGATACGCAGTATTTT. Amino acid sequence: CASSYRTGRTDTQYF.

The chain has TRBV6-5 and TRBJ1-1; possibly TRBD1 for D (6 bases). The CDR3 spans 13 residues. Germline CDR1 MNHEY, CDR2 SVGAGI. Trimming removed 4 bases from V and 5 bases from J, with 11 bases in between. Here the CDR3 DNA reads TGTGCCAGCAGTTTCCCAGGGGAAACTGAAGCTTTCTTT. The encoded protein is CASSFPGETEAFF.

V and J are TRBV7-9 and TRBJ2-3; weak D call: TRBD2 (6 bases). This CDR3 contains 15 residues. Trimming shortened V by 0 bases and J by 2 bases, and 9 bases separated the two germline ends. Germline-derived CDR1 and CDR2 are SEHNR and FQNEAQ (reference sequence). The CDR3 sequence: CASSLASGTTDTQYF. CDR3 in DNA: TGTGCCAGCAGCTTAGCTAGCGGAACCACAGATACGCAGTATTTT.

The CDR3 DNA reads TGTGCCAGCAGCTTCTCCCGCGGGAACACTGAAGCTTTCTTT. This encodes CASSFSRGNTEAFF. This rearrangement joins TRBV7-2 to TRBJ1-1; no reliable D call. V was cut by 3 bases and J by 1 base, with 9 bases left in between. The germline CDR1 and CDR2 sequences are SGHTA and FQGNSA. This CDR3 spans 14 amino acids. The full variable domain, completed using reference TRBV7-2 and TRBJ1-1, is GAGVSQSPSNKVTEKGKDVELRCDPISGHTALYWYRQSLGQGLEFLIYFQGNSAPDKSGLPSDRFSAERTGGSVSTLTIQRTQQEDSAVYLCASSFSRGNTEAFFGQGTRLTVV.

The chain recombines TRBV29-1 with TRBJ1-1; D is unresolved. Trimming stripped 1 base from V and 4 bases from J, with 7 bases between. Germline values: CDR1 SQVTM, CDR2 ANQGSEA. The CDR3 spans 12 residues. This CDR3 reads CSVEGRITEAFF. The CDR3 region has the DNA TGCAGCGTTGAAGGGAGGATCACTGAAGCTTTCTTT.

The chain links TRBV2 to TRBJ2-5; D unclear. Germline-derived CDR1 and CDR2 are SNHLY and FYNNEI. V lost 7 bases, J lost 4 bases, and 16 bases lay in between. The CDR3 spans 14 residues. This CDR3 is CASTPFGSGETQYF. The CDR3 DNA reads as TGTGCCAGCACCCCATTCGGGTCCGGAGAGACCCAGTACTTC.

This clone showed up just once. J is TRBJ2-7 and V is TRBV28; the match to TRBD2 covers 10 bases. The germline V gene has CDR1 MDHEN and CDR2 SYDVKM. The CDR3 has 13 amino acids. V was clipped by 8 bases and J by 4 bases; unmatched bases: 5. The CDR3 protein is CASWGSGRYEQYF. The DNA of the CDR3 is TGTGCCAGCTGGGGTAGCGGGAGGTACGAGCAGTACTTC.

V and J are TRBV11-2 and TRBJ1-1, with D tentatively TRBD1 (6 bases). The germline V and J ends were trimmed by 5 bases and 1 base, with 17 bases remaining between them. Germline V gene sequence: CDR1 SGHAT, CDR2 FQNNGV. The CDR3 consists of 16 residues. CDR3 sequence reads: CASSPLPGGANTEAFF. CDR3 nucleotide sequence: TGTGCCAGCAGCCCCCTCCCGGGGGGCGCGAACACTGAAGCTTTCTTT.

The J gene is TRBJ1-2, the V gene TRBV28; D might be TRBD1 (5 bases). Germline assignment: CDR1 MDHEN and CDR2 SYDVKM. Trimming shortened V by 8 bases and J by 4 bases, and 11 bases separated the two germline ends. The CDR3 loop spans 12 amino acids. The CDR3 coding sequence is TGTGCCAGCCGGGACCCGGCCTATGGCTACACCTTC. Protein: CASRDPAYGYTF.

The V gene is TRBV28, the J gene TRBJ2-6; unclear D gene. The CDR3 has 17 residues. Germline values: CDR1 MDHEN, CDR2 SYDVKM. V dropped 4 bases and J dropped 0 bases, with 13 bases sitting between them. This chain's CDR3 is CASSSTAGYSGANVLTF. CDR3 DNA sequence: TGTGCCAGCAGTTCGACGGCCGGGTACTCTGGGGCCAACGTCCTGACTTTC. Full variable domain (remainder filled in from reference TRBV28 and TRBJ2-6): DVKVTQSSRYLVKRTGEKVFLECVQDMDHENMFWYRQDPGLGLRLIYFSYDVKMKEKGDIPEGYSVSREKKERFSLILESASTNQTSMYLCASSSTAGYSGANVLTFGAGSRLTVL.

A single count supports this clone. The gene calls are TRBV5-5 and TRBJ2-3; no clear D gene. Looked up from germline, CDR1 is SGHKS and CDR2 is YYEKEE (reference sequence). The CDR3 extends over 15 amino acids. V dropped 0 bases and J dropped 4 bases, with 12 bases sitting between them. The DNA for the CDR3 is TGTGCCAGCAGCTTGGCGGGTTTTAAGGCAGATACGCAGTATTTT. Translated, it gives CASSLAGFKADTQYF.